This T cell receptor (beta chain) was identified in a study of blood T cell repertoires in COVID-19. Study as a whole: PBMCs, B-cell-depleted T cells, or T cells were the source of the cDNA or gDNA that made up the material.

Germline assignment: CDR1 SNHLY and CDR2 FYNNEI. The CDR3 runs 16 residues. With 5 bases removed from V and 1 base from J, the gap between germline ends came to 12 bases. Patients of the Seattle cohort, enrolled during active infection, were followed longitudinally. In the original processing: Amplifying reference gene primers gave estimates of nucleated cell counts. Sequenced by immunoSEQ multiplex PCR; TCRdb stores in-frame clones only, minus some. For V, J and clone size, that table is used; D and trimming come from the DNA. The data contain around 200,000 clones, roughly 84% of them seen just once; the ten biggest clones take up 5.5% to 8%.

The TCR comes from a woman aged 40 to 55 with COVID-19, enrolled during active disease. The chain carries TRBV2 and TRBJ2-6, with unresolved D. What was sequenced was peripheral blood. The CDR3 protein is CASSPTTFSGANVLTF. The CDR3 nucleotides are TGTGCCAGCAGTCCCACCACATTTTCTGGGGCCAACGTCCTGACTTTC.